The 6 T cell receptor beta chains below all came from one sample that was sequenced in a study of post-analysis software for immune sequencing data. Prepared libraries of TCR beta cDNA carried unique molecular identifiers. From the PCR reads, TCRdb called clonotypes with MiXCR, one entry per CDR3 protein. The data hold fewer than 850,000 distinct CDR3 sequences, with just over 45% observed a single time. These receptors lack a known antigen. Overall study findings and caveats: When patients were compared with controls, about five TRBV segments were more frequent, TRBV5-6, TRBV5-1 and TRBV20-1 among them.

Sequencing input: blood. These receptor sequences come from a girl aged 10-17 years with multiple sclerosis.

With regard to this clonotype: This may be a read error, as it is one base from a much larger clone. The chain joins TRBV12-3 or TRBV12-4 to TRBJ2-1; D is unclear. The CDR3 loop spans 10 amino acids. The CDR3 is CACSLVEQFF. The CDR3 coding sequence is TGTGCCTGCAGTTTGGTCGAGCAGTTCTTC.

The J gene is TRBJ2-5, the V gene TRBV20-1, with D unresolved. Germline V gene data show CDR1 as DFQATT and CDR2 as SNEGSKA (reference sequence). CDR3 length equals 14 residues. V was shortened by 4 bases and J by 0 bases, with 12 bases between the two germline ends. The CDR3 protein is CSAISTAYQETQYF. CDR3 DNA: TGCAGTGCTATCTCGACCGCGTACCAAGAGACCCAGTACTTC.

The chain uses TRBV3-1 and TRBJ2-2; 9 nucleotides line up with TRBD1. The CDR3 is made up of 14 amino acids. V lost 4 bases, J lost 7 bases, and 4 bases stayed unmatched. Germline CDR1 and CDR2: LGHDT and YNNKEL (reference sequence). CDR3 loop: CASSRGTGLGELFF. The CDR3 DNA follows: TGTGCCAGCAGCCGCGGGACAGGGCTCGGGGAGCTGTTTTTT.

The V and J genes are TRBV10-3 and TRBJ1-2, with TRBD1 matching 9 bases. V was pared by 7 bases and J by 3 bases, with 6 bases of the junction left unmatched. This CDR3 has 14 residues. CDR1 and CDR2 from the germline V gene are ENHRY and SYGVKD. The CDR3 DNA sequence: TGTGCCATCACCAAACAGGGGGCAGACTATGGCTACACCTTC. It specifies CAITKQGADYGYTF.

This chain uses TRBV6-1 with TRBJ1-5; maybe TRBD1 (5 bases). Between the trimmed V and J ends, which lost 3 bases and 7 bases, there was a span of 10 bases. CDR1 and CDR2 from the germline V gene are MNHNS and SASEGT. The CDR3 runs to 13 residues. The DNA for the CDR3 is TGTGCCAGCAGTGAGTTGGGGCCCCAGCCCCAGCATTTT. The encoded protein is CASSELGPQPQHF.

The chain is built from TRBV2 and TRBJ2-6, with D tentatively TRBD1 (6 bases). The V end lost 6 bases, the J end lost 0 bases, and 21 bases lay between the germline ends. The CDR3 is 19 residues long. The germline V gene has CDR1 SNHLY and CDR2 FYNNEI. The CDR3 is CASRPLPTGRISGANVLTF. CDR3 DNA sequence: TGTGCCAGCAGACCCCTACCGACAGGTAGAATCTCTGGGGCCAACGTCCTGACTTTC.